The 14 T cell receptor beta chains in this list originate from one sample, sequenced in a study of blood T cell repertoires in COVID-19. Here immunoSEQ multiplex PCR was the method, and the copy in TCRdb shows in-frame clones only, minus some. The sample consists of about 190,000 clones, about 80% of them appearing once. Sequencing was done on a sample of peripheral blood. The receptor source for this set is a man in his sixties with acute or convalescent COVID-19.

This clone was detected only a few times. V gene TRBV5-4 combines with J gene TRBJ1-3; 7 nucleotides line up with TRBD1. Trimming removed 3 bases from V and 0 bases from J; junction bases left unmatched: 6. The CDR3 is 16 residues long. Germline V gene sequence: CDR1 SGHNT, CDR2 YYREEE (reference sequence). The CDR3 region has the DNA TGTGCCAGCAGCTCGGGACAGACCCGCTCTGGAAACACCATATATTTT. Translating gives CASSSGQTRSGNTIYF.

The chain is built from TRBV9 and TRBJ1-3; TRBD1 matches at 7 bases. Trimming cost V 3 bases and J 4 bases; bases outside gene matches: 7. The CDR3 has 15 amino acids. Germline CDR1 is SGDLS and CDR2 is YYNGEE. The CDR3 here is CASSASQGEGNTIYF. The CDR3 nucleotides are TGTGCCAGCAGCGCATCCCAGGGGGAGGGAAACACCATATATTTT.

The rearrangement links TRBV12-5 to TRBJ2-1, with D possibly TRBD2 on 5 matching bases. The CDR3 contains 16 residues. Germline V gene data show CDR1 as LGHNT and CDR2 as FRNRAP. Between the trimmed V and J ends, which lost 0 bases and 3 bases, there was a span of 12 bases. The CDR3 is CASGLVRGSLYNEQFF. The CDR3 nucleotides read TGTGCTAGTGGTTTGGTACGCGGGTCCCTCTACAATGAGCAGTTCTTC.

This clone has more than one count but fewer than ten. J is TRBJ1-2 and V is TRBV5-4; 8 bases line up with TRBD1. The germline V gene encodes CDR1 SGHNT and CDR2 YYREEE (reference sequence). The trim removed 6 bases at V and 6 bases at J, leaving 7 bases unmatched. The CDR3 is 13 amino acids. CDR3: CASNQGAEDGYTF. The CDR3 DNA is TGTGCCAGCAATCAGGGGGCGGAAGATGGCTACACCTTC.

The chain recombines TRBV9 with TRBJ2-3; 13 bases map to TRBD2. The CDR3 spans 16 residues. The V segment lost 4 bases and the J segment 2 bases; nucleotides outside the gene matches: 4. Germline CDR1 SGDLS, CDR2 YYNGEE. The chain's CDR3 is CASSPLAGGSTDTQYF. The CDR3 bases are TGTGCCAGCAGCCCACTAGCGGGAGGGTCCACAGATACGCAGTATTTT.

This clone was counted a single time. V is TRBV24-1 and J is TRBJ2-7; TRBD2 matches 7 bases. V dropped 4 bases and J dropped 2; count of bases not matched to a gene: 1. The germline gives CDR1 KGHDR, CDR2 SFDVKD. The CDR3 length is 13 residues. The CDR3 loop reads CATSEGGAYEQYF. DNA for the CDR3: TGTGCCACCAGTGAGGGAGGGGCCTACGAGCAGTACTTC.

CDR3 nucleotides: TGTGCCAGCAATCAAGTAGAGAACTATGGCTACACCTTC. Protein: CASNQVENYGYTF. The V and J genes are TRBV6-5 and TRBJ1-2; D uncertain. Germline V gene data show CDR1 as MNHEY and CDR2 as SVGAGI. V lost 7 bases and J lost 2, with 11 bases in between. The CDR3 totals 13 residues.

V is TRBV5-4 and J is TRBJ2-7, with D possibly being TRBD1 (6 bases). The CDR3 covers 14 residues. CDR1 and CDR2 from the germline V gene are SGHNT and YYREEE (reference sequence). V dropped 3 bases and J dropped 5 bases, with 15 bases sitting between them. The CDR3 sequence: CASSSGQGYHEQYF. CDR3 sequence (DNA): TGTGCCAGCAGCTCAGGTCAGGGGTACCACGAGCAGTACTTC.

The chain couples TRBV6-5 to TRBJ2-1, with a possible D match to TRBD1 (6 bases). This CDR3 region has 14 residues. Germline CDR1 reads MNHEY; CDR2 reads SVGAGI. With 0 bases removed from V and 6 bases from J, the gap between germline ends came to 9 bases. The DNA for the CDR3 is TGTGCCAGCAGTTACTCGGCAGGGGTCAATGAGCAGTTCTTC. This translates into CASSYSAGVNEQFF.

The CDR3: CASSEGTSDSYEQYF. In DNA form, the CDR3 reads TGTGCCAGCAGTGAAGGGACTAGCGACTCCTACGAGCAGTACTTC. The rearrangement links TRBV2 to TRBJ2-7; 9 positions match TRBD2. The CDR3 sequence is 15 residues long. J was trimmed by 0 bases and V by 1 base; bases with no gene match: 1. Germline CDR1 SNHLY, CDR2 FYNNEI.

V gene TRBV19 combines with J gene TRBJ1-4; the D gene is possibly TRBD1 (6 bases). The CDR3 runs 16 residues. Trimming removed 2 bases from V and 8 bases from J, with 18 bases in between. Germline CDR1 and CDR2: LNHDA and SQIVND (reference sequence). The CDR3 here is CASSISQGGSREKLFF. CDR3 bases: TGTGCCAGTAGTATATCACAGGGCGGGTCCAGGGAAAAACTGTTTTTT.

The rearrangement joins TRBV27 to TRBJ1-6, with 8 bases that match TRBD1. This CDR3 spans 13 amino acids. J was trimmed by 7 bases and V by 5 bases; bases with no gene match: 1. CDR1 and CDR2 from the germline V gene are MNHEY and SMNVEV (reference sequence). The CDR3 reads CASSQGANSPLHF. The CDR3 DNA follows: TGTGCCAGCAGTCAGGGGGCCAATTCACCCCTCCACTTT.

CDR3 in amino acids: CASSVGGTEETQYF. CDR3 nucleotides: TGTGCCAGCAGCGTAGGTGGTACAGAAGAGACCCAGTACTTC. The V call is TRBV9, the J call TRBJ2-5; D is unclear. Germline V gives CDR1 SGDLS, CDR2 YYNGEE. V was pared by 0 bases and J by 3 bases, with 9 bases between. The CDR3 totals 14 residues.

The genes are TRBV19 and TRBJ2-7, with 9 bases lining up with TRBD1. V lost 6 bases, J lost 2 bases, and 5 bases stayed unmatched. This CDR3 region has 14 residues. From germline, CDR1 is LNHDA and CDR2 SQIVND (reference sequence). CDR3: CASRGTGSAYEQYF. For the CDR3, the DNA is TGTGCCAGTAGGGGGACAGGGAGTGCCTACGAGCAGTACTTC.